A selection of T cell receptor beta chains follows, all from one sample in a study of T cell repertoires in cytomegalovirus infection. TCRdb itself ran the reads through MiXCR, one entry per CDR3 protein. This table holds around 570,000 distinct CDR3 sequences, under 45% found once. Their antigens remain unidentified. Here the sequenced sample was cultured PBMCs, taken from culture after CMV antigen stimulation. Source of these receptors: a human donor in good health (CMV status not recorded). Some clones in this sample may be carry-over from other donors' samples. The CDR3 runs from the conserved cysteine through the conserved F or W. D genes are given only for firm matches. A row's size may be missing; if present it is once, few, many or a size class.

CDR3 protein	CDR3 DNA	J gene	D gene	clone size	V gene
CASSIDRGGGTQYF	TGTGCCAGTAGTATCGACAGGGGAGGAGGGACCCAGTACTTC	TRBJ2-5	TRBD1	.	TRBV19
CASSGEEGTQYF	TGTGCCAGCAGCGGGGAAGAGGGTACGCAGTATTTT	TRBJ2-3	.	.	TRBV7-8
CASSPLGGGPYEQFF	TGTGCCAGCTCACCTCTTGGGGGAGGGCCTTATGAGCAGTTCTTC	TRBJ2-1	TRBD2	.	TRBV18
CASSTGRMNEKLFF	TGTGCCAGCAGTACGGGACGGATGAATGAAAAACTGTTTTTT	TRBJ1-4	.	.	TRBV2
CASSLRTSGRGKQYF	TGTGCCAGCAGTCTCCGGACTAGCGGGAGAGGAAAGCAGTACTTC	TRBJ2-7	TRBD2	once	TRBV6-8
CASSLAQGLGQPQHF	TGTGCCAGCAGCTTAGCACAGGGTCTAGGTCAGCCCCAGCATTTT	TRBJ1-5	.	.	TRBV11-2
CASSFGEDRDYGYTF	TGTGCCAGCAGTTTTGGGGAGGACAGGGACTATGGCTACACCTTC	TRBJ1-2	TRBD1	few	TRBV12-3/TRBV12-4
CASSAFGPFTREQYF	TGTGCCAGTTCAGCCTTTGGTCCTTTCACTAGGGAGCAGTACTTC	TRBJ2-7	.	.	TRBV27
CASSRDGANGYTF	TGTGCCAGCAGTCGGGACGGAGCTAATGGCTACACCTTC	TRBJ1-2	.	few	TRBV7-2
CASGAGRTITDTQYF	TGTGCCAGCGGAGCGGGACGGACAATTACAGATACGCAGTATTTT	TRBJ2-3	TRBD2	.	TRBV27
CASSRTSVNEQFF	TGTGCCAGCAGCAGGACTAGCGTAAATGAGCAGTTCTTC	TRBJ2-1	TRBD2	.	TRBV6-2/TRBV6-3
CASRKLAASSSTDTQYF	TGTGCCAGCAGGAAACTAGCGGCATCCTCTAGCACAGATACGCAGTATTTT	TRBJ2-3	TRBD2	.	TRBV6-2/TRBV6-3
CASSGGQGIAEQYF	TGTGCCAGCAGTGGAGGACAGGGGATCGCGGAGCAGTACTTC	TRBJ2-7	TRBD1	.	TRBV12-3/TRBV12-4
CASSLARMSSSYNEQFF	TGTGCCAGCAGCTTAGCTAGAATGTCGTCCTCCTACAATGAGCAGTTCTTC	TRBJ2-1	.	.	TRBV7-6
CASSPGVGSQETQYF	TGTGCCAGCAGCCCAGGGGTTGGGAGCCAAGAGACCCAGTACTTC	TRBJ2-5	.	.	TRBV7-8
CASSPPGLAADTQYF	TGTGCCAGCAGCCCGCCGGGACTAGCTGCAGATACGCAGTATTTT	TRBJ2-3	TRBD2	.	TRBV7-8
CASSRPTGETQYF	TGTGCCAGCAGCCGACCTACAGGGGAGACCCAGTACTTC	TRBJ2-5	.	.	TRBV6-6
CASSRRDRGLLVGGNTIYF	TGTGCCAGCAGCCGACGTGACAGGGGGCTCTTAGTCGGAGGAAACACCATATATTTT	TRBJ1-3	TRBD1	.	TRBV12-3/TRBV12-4